The present T cell receptor beta chain was sequenced within a study of cytomegalovirus exposure and HLA in healthy donors. A word on this clone: As yet, its antigen is unknown.

The study drew the donors from its approximately 110-subject validation cohort, separate from the approximately 700-subject first cohort. Data came from immunoSEQ multiplex PCR; TCRdb stores just in-frame clones and leaves some out. The table lists about 360,000 clones, 86% of them singletons. Germline CDR1 MGHRA, CDR2 YSYEKL. Trimming cost V 0 bases and J 4 bases, with 8 bases left between them. CDR3 size: 14 residues. Study-wide results and limits: CMV antigen specificity of a few CMV-associated chains was confirmed in vitro. Most TCR sequences were uncommon, yet certain public TCRs appeared in many donors. The authors listed some 160 TCR beta chains as cytomegalovirus-associated.

This TCR was recovered from a woman under 30 in good health and CMV-seronegative. Material for sequencing was PBMCs. The genes are TRBV4-1 and TRBJ2-3, with D possibly matching TRBD2 (5 bases). CDR3 in amino acids: CASSQERLSDTQYF. DNA of the CDR3: TGCGCCAGCAGCCAAGAAAGACTATCAGATACGCAGTATTTT.